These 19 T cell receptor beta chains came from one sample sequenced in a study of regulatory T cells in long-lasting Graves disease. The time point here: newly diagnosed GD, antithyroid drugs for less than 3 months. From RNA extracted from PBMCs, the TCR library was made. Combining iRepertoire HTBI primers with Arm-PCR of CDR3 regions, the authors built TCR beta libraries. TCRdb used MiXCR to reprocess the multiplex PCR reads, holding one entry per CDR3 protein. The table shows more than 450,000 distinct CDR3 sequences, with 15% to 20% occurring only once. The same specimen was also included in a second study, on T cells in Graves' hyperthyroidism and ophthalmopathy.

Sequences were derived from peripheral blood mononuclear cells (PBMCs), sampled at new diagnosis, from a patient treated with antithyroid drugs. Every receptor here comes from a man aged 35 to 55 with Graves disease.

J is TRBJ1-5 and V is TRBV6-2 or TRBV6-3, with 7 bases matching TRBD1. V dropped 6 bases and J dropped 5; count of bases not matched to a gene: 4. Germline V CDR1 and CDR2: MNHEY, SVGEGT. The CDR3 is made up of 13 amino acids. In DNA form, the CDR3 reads TGTGCCAGCAGCAAACAGGGGTATCAGCCCCAGCATTTT. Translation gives CASSKQGYQPQHF.

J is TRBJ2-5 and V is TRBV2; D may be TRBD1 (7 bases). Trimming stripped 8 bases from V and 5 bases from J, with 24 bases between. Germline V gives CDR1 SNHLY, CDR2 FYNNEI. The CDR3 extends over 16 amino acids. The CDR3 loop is CASGRTGVGHGETQYF. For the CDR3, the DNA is TGTGCCAGCGGGAGGACAGGCGTCGGCCACGGGGAGACCCAGTACTTC.

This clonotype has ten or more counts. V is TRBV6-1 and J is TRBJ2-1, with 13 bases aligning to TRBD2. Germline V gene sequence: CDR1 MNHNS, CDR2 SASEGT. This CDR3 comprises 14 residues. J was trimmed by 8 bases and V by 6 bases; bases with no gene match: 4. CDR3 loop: CASRRGLAGDEQFF. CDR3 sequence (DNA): TGTGCCAGCAGACGAGGACTAGCGGGAGATGAGCAGTTCTTC.

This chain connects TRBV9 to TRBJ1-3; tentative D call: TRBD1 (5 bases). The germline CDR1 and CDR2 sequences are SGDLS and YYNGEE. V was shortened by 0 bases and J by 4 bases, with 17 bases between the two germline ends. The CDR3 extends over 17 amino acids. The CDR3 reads CASSVVAGRTVGNTIYF. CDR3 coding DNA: TGTGCCAGCAGCGTAGTCGCAGGGAGGACGGTCGGAAACACCATATATTTT.

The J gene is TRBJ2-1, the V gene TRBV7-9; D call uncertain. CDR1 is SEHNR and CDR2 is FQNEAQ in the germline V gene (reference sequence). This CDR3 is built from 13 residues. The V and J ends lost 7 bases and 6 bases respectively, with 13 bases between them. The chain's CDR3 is CASTTSASNEQFF. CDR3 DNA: TGTGCCAGCACGACGTCAGCGAGCAATGAGCAGTTCTTC. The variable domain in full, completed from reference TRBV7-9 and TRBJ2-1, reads DTGVSQNPRHKITKRGQNVTFRCDPISEHNRLYWYRQTLGQGPEFLTYFQNEAQLEKSRLLSDRFSAERPKGSFSTLEIQRTEQGDSAMYLCASTTSASNEQFFGPGTRLTVL.

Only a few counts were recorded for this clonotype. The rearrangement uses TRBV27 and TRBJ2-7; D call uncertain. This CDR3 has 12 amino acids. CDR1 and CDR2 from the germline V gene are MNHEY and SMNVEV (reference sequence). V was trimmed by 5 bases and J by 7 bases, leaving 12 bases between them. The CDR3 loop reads CASSVPLGEQYF. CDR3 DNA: TGTGCCAGCAGTGTCCCCTTGGGGGAGCAGTACTTC.

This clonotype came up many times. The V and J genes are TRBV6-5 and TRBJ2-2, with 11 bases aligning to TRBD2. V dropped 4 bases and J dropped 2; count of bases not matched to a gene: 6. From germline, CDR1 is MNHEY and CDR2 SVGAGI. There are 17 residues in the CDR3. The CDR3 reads CASSSPTSGINTGELFF. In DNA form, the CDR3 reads TGTGCCAGCAGTTCCCCGACTAGCGGGATCAACACCGGGGAGCTGTTTTTT.

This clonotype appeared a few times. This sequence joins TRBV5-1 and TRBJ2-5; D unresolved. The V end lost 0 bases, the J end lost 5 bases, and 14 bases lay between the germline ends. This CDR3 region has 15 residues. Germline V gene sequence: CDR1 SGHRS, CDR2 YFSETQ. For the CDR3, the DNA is TGCGCCAGCAGCTTGGCAAGGGCGCGTGGGGAGACCCAGTACTTC. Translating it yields CASSLARARGETQYF.

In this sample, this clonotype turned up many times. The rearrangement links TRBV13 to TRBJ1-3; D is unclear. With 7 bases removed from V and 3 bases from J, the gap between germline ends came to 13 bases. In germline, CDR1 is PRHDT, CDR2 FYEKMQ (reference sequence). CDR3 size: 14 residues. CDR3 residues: CASMRRASGNTIYF. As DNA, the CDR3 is TGTGCCAGCATGAGGAGGGCTAGTGGAAACACCATATATTTT.

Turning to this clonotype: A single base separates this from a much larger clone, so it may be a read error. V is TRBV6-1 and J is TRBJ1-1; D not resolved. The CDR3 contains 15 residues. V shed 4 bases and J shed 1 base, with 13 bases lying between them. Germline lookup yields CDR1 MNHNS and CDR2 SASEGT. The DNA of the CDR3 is TGTGCCAGCAGTGTGGACCACGTTCAGAACACTGAAGCTTTCTTT. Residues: CASSVDHVQNTEAFF.

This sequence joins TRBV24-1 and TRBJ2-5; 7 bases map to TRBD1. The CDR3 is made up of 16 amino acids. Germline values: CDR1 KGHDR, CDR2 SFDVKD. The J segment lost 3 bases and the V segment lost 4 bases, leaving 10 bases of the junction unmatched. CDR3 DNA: TGTGCCACCAGTGAGAGGAAACCGGGACAGAAAGAGACCCAGTACTTC. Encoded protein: CATSERKPGQKETQYF.

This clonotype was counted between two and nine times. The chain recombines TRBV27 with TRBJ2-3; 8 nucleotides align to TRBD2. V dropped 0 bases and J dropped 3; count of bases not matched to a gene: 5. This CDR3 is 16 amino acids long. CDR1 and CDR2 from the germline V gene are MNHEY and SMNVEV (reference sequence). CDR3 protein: CASSLSAAGGTDTQYF. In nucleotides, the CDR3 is TGTGCCAGCAGTTTATCTGCTGCGGGAGGAACAGATACGCAGTATTTT.

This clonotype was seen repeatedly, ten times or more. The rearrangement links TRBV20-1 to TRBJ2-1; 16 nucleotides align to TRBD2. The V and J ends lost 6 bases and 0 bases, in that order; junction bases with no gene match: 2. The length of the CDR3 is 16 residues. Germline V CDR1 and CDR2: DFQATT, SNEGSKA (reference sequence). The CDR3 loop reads CSAGTSGRGSYNEQFF. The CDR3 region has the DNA TGCAGTGCCGGGACTAGCGGGAGGGGCTCCTACAATGAGCAGTTCTTC.

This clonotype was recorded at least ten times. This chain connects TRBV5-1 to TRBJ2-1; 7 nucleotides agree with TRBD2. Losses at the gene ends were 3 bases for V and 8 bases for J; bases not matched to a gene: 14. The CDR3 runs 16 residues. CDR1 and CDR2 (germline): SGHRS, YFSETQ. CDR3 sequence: CASSSRPAGESDEQFF. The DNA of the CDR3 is TGCGCCAGCAGCTCACGCCCCGCGGGAGAAAGCGATGAGCAGTTCTTC.

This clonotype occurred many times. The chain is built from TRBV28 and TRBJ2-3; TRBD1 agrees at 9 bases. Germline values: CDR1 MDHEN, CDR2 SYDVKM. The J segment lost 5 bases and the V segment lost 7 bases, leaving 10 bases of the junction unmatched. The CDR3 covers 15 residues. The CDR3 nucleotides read TGTGCCAGCATTCTTACGGGACAGGGCCGAGATACGCAGTATTTT. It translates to CASILTGQGRDTQYF. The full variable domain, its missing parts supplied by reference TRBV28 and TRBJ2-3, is DVKVTQSSRYLVKRTGEKVFLECVQDMDHENMFWYRQDPGLGLRLIYFSYDVKMKEKGDIPEGYSVSREKKERFSLILESASTNQTSMYLCASILTGQGRDTQYFGPGTRLTVL.

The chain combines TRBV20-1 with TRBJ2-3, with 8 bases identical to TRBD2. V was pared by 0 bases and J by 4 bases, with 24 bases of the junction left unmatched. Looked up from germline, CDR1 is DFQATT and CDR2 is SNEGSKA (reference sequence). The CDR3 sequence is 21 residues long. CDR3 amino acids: CSARDFQLSSGAGGYSDTQYF. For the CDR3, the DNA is TGCAGTGCTAGAGATTTTCAGCTTTCATCAGGGGCGGGAGGTTACTCAGATACGCAGTATTTT.

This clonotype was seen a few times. The chain's CDR3 is CSAEPRDSGSTDTQYF. In nucleotides, the CDR3 is TGCAGTGCCGAGCCCCGGGACTCGGGATCCACAGATACGCAGTATTTT. The genes are TRBV20-1 and TRBJ2-3, with D tentatively TRBD2 (6 bases). Germline values: CDR1 DFQATT, CDR2 SNEGSKA (reference sequence). The CDR3 totals 16 residues. Trimming shortened V by 6 bases and J by 2 bases, and 21 bases separated the two germline ends.

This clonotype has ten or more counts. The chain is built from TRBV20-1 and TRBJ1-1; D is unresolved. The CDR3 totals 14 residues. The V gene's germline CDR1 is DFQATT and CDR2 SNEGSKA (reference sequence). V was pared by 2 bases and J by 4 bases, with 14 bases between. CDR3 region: CSARHSVSGTEAFF. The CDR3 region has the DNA TGCAGTGCTAGACACAGCGTTTCGGGCACTGAAGCTTTCTTT.

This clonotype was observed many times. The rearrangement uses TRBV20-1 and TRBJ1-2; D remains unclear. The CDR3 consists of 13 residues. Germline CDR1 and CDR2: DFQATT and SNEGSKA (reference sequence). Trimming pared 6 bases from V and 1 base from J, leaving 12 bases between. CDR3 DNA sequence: TGCAGTGCACCCCCCGGTCGTAACTATGGCTACACCTTC. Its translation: CSAPPGRNYGYTF.